This TCR beta chain was documented in a study of T cell responses to AZD1222 COVID-19 vaccine. General study points: At 160-218 and 743-854, vaccine-associated CD4 TCRs were dominant, and they spanned spike.

Profiling relied on immunoSEQ multiplex PCR, and the TCRdb table lists in-frame clones only, not all of them. The top ten hold about 4.2% of the sample, which has under 200,000 clones, 91% seen once. Germline-derived CDR1 and CDR2 are MDHEN and SYDVKM. The germline V and J ends were trimmed by 5 bases and 1 base, with 11 bases remaining between them. There are 14 residues in the CDR3. Details on this clone: Its target is not known.

The starting material was peripheral blood, obtained on day 0 of AZD1222 vaccination. The rearrangement joins TRBV28 to TRBJ1-1; D not resolved. The TCR comes from an adult in good health. In nucleotides, the CDR3 is TGTGCCAGCAGTCCAATCGACTGGAACACTGAAGCTTTCTTT. Protein sequence: CASSPIDWNTEAFF.